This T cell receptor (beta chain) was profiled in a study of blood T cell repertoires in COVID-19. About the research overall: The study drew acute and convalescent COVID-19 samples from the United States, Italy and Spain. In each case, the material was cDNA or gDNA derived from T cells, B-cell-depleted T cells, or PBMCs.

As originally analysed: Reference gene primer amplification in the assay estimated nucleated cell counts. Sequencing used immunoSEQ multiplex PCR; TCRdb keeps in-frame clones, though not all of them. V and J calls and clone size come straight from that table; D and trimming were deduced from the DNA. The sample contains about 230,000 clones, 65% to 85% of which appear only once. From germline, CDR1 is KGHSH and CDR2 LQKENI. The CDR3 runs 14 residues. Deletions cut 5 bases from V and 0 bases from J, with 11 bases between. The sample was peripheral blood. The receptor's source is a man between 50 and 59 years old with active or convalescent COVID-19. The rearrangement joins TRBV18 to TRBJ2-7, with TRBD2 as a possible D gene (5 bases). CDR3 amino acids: CASSVEGSSYEQYF. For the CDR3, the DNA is TGTGCCAGCTCAGTCGAAGGGAGCTCCTACGAGCAGTACTTC.